This T cell receptor beta chain was captured in a study of blood T cell repertoires in COVID-19. Looking at the study overall: T cells, B-cell-depleted T cells, or PBMCs supplied cDNA or gDNA.

The V and J ends lost 0 bases and 7 bases respectively, with 13 bases between them. Germline V gives CDR1 SGHNT, CDR2 YYREEE (reference sequence). The CDR3 runs to 14 residues. TCRdb keeps only in-frame clones here, not all; method: immunoSEQ multiplex PCR. The data contain 150,000 or so clones, approximately 88% of them singletons. Participants, about 18 to 100 years old, spanned under 25 US areas. Cohorts were based on clinical histories the participants reported. A COVID-19 case was met by exposed participants within 2 weeks before study entry. The receptor was isolated from a man in his 70s who had been exposed to COVID-19. This rearrangement joins TRBV5-4 to TRBJ1-2; D is ambiguous. The sample consisted of PBMCs or T cells enriched from blood (not recorded which). The CDR3 spells CASSLAERVFGYTF. The CDR3 DNA sequence: TGTGCCAGCAGCTTGGCCGAGAGGGTTTTTGGCTACACCTTC. Filled out from reference TRBV5-4 and TRBJ1-2, the complete variable domain reads ETGVTQSPTHLIKTRGQQVTLRCSSQSGHNTVSWYQQALGQGPQFIFQYYREEENGRGNFPPRFSGLQFPNYSSELNVNALELDDSALYLCASSLAERVFGYTFGSGTRLTVV.